Following are 14 T cell receptor beta chains from one sample sequenced in a study of tumor-infiltrating lymphocytes in primary liver carcinoma. Unsorted bulk tissue of about 17-32 mg yielded co-extracted RNA and DNA. From 500 ng of total RNA, TCR beta-specific cDNA was reverse-transcribed using a constant-region primer. Slightly modified ARM-PCR with three nested multiplex PCR rounds yielded TCR beta libraries. A C-beta reverse primer was combined with TRBV1-TRBV30 forward primers in the first two PCR rounds, and each round had around 10 cycles. TCRdb independently ran MiXCR on the multiplex PCR reads; one entry per CDR3 protein. The sample records fewer than 85,000 distinct CDR3 sequences, roughly two thirds being singletons. Sequenced sample: tumor-adjacent normal liver tissue. The receptors originated from a man aged 35-49 years with primary liver carcinoma and hepatitis B virus infection.

Turning to this clonotype: The junction differs from germline at one of its ends, possibly a read error. V and J are TRBV29-1 and TRBJ1-2; no reliable D call. The CDR3 sequence is 15 residues long. Looked up from germline, CDR1 is SQVTM and CDR2 is ANQGSEA. CDR3 in amino acids: CSVIPDNSANYSYTF. As DNA, the CDR3 is TGCAGCGTCATACCTGACAACTCGGCAAACTATAGCTACACCTTC. The full variable domain, completed using reference TRBV29-1 and TRBJ1-2, is SAVISQKPSRDICQRGTSLTIQCQVDSQVTMMFWYRQQPGQSLTLIATANQGSEATYESGFVIDKFPISRPNLTFSTLTVSNMSPEDSSIYLCSVIPDNSANYSYTFGSGTRLTVV.

Here the CDR3 reads CASSWERSGSSEQYF. DNA for the CDR3: TGTGCCAGCAGTTGGGAGAGGAGCGGGAGCAGTGAGCAGTACTTC. V gene TRBV6-5 combines with J gene TRBJ2-7; TRBD2 matches at 8 bases. The CDR3 runs to 15 residues. Germline CDR1 reads MNHEY; CDR2 reads SVGAGI. The V segment lost 4 bases and the J segment 7 bases; nucleotides outside the gene matches: 12.

In regard to this clonotype: This may arise from a read error, as a much more abundant clone is one base away. The chain joins TRBV5-1 to TRBJ2-2; no clear D. V lost 4 bases and J 6 bases, leaving 13 bases between the germline ends. Germline V gene sequence: CDR1 SGHRS, CDR2 YFSETQ. The CDR3 is 14 amino acids. CDR3 in DNA: TGCGCCAGCAGCGTGGAACGGATCCCCGGGGAGCTGTTTTTT. Protein product: CASSVERIPGELFF.

About this clonotype itself: The junction shows a germline mismatch at one end, possibly a read error. J is TRBJ2-3 and V is TRBV10-2; the D is unclear. Germline V gene lookup returns CDR1 WSHSY and CDR2 SAAADI. This CDR3 has 11 residues. The CDR3 spells CASRHTDMQYF. CDR3 nucleotide sequence: TGCGCCAGCAGACACACAGATATGCAGTATTTT.

Turning to this clonotype: This is likely a read error, given that the CDR3 carries no conserved phenylalanine or tryptophan at its end. It is unclear where the CDR3 begins or ends on the DNA, so no DNA is shown, and the CDR3 is as TCRdb lists it. The chain recombines TRBV14 with TRBJ1-1; the listed D gene, TRBD1, was not tested against the DNA. The CDR3 is 20 amino acids long, termini counted. Germline CDR1 SGHDN, CDR2 FVKESK. The CDR3 region is CASSQDVDRVTRRLGTEAFL.

As concerns this clonotype: Germline and junction disagree at one end, which may indicate a read error. This rearrangement joins TRBV20-1 to TRBJ2-1; D might be TRBD2 (5 bases). The CDR3 has 14 residues. Germline loops: CDR1 DFQATT, CDR2 SNEGSKA (reference sequence). The chain's CDR3 is CSSSHPTGWDEQFF. CDR3 coding DNA: TGCAGTTCTAGTCACCCAACGGGGTGGGATGAGCAGTTCTTC.

This clonotype was counted ten times or more. This chain joins TRBV6-4 and TRBJ2-7, with a possible D match to TRBD2 (5 bases). CDR3 length: 13 residues. The V end was cut by 5 bases, the J end by 3 bases, with 11 bases between. Germline values: CDR1 MRHNA, CDR2 SNTAGT. The CDR3 protein is CASSKEVGYEQYF. The DNA of the CDR3 is TGTGCCAGCAGTAAGGAGGTAGGCTACGAGCAGTACTTC.

About this clonotype: The CDR3 does not close with the conserved phenylalanine or tryptophan, likely indicating a read error. The limits of the CDR3 on the DNA are not certain, so only TCRdb's listed CDR3 is given. The gene calls are TRBV11-1 and TRBJ2-1; the D segment call TRBD1 is taken from the table without a DNA check. Germline CDR1 is SGHAT and CDR2 is FQDESV (reference sequence). With termini counted, the CDR3 has 12 amino acids. The CDR3 spells CASAGAYNEQSL.

A word on this clonotype: Being one base from a much bigger clone, this may be a read error. The V call is TRBV28, the J call TRBJ2-1; tentative D call: TRBD2 (6 bases). The CDR3 spans 14 residues. CDR1 MDHEN and CDR2 SYDVKM come from the germline V gene. CDR3 sequence (DNA): TGTGTCACCGAGGGACTGCTATTCCGCAATGAGCAGTTCTTC. Translating gives CVTEGLLFRNEQFF.

The V call is TRBV5-1, the J call TRBJ2-1; D perhaps matches TRBD2 (5 bases). The CDR3 is 15 amino acids. V dropped 8 bases and J dropped 1 base, with 16 bases sitting between them. Germline CDR1 and CDR2: SGHRS and YFSETQ. The CDR3 region is CASSHELVSYNEQFF. DNA of the CDR3: TGCGCCAGTAGTCACGAACTAGTGTCCTACAATGAGCAGTTCTTC.

This clonotype was detected once. A read error may account for a junction end that differs from germline. This chain links TRBV29-1 with TRBJ2-2; D is perhaps TRBD1 (6 bases). Germline CDR1 reads SQVTM; CDR2 reads ANQGSEA. The CDR3 has 12 residues. The CDR3, as DNA: TGCAGTGTCGGACAGTCTACCGGGAAGCTGTTTTTT. The encoded protein is CSVGQSTGKLFF.

Notes on this clonotype: Being one base from a much bigger clone, this may be a read error. This chain uses TRBV28 with TRBJ1-1; TRBD1 might be the D (6 bases). Germline V gene sequence: CDR1 MDHEN, CDR2 SYDVKM. The CDR3 loop spans 14 amino acids. The CDR3 protein is CASTSGHTNTEALF. The CDR3 DNA reads TGTGCCAGCACCTCGGGACACACGAACACTGAAGCTCTCTTT.

The chain employs TRBV4-3 and TRBJ2-3; 8 nucleotides agree with TRBD2. In germline, CDR1 is LGHNA, CDR2 YSLEER. This CDR3 is 16 amino acids long. CDR3 in DNA: TGCGCTGGCAGCCAAGAGCTAAGCGGGGGACCAGATACGCAGTATTTT. Amino acids: CAGSQELSGGPDTQYF.

This clonotype was detected once. At one end, the junction sequence differs from germline, possibly due to a read error. The rearrangement joins TRBV12-3 or TRBV12-4 to TRBJ1-6; D call uncertain. The length of the CDR3 is 13 residues. CDR3 protein: CASSLGRNSLLHF. CDR3 DNA sequence: TGTGCCAGCTCATTGGGGAGGAATTCACTCCTCCACTTT.